The present T cell receptor beta chain was sequenced within a study of blood T cell repertoires in COVID-19. Study summary: Samples taken during acute and convalescent COVID-19 were collected in the United States, Italy and Spain. From T cells, B-cell-depleted T cells, or PBMCs came the material, which was cDNA or gDNA.

Per germline, CDR1 SSHAT and CDR2 FNYEAQ (reference sequence). With 5 bases removed from V and 10 bases from J, the gap between germline ends came to 17 bases. There are 13 residues in the CDR3. TCRdb's copy holds only in-frame clones and misses some; the assay was immunoSEQ multiplex PCR. The table has about 130,000 clones, 70% to 75% seen once. This clone was seen only a few times. This rearrangement joins TRBV7-7 to TRBJ1-1; the D gene is possibly TRBD1 (5 bases). The source is a man aged 60 to 69 with acute or convalescent COVID-19. The sequencing sample was made of peripheral blood. CDR3 nucleotides: TGTGCCAGCAGCCCAGCAAAGGGGTTAAGAGCTTTCTTT. It is translated as CASSPAKGLRAFF.